These 21 T cell receptor beta chains originate from one sample sequenced in a study of identical twins. TCRdb analysed the 5' RACE reads with MiXCR anew, one entry per CDR3 protein. The sample has about 570,000 distinct CDR3 sequences; nearly 10% are singletons. These same data were also listed under a study on yellow fever vaccine responses in identical twins.

Sequencing was performed on PBMCs. These TCRs come from a woman younger than 30 in good health.

This clonotype was counted only a few times. The rearrangement joins TRBV20-1 to TRBJ2-7; perhaps D is TRBD1 or TRBD2 (6 bases each). V lost 0 bases to trimming and J lost 6 bases, with 12 bases between them. Germline V CDR1 and CDR2: DFQATT, SNEGSKA (reference sequence). The CDR3 length is 13 residues. As DNA, the CDR3 is TGCAGTGCTAGAGACCTTAGGGGGGTCGAGCAGTACTTC. Translated, it gives CSARDLRGVEQYF.

This clonotype was detected ten times or more. The V and J genes are TRBV12-3 or TRBV12-4 and TRBJ2-1, with D uncertain. CDR3 length: 10 amino acids. Trimming took 1 base from V and 12 from J, leaving 4 bases between them. DNA of the CDR3: TGTGCCAGCAGTTTAGAGGGGCAGTTCTTC. This encodes CASSLEGQFF.

This clonotype occurred a few times. The chain recombines TRBV15 with TRBJ2-7; D tentatively reads TRBD1 or TRBD2 (5 bases each). CDR1 and CDR2 from the germline V gene are LNHNV and YYDKDF (reference sequence). V lost 3 bases, J lost 7 bases, and 13 bases lay in between. The CDR3 has 13 residues. The DNA for the CDR3 is TGTGCCACCAGCAGCGGGGCCATTCGGGAGCAGTACTTC. It is translated as CATSSGAIREQYF.

The V gene is TRBV20-1, the J gene TRBJ2-1; D unresolved. CDR3 length: 11 residues. CDR1 and CDR2 (germline): DFQATT, SNEGSKA (reference sequence). V was pared by 5 bases and J by 10 bases, with 12 bases between. CDR3 DNA sequence: TGCAGTGCTTCGACCTTGGGGGAGCAGTTCTTC. It codes for CSASTLGEQFF.

The J gene is TRBJ2-1, the V gene TRBV5-4; 8 bases fit TRBD2. Trimming cost V 1 base and J 6 bases; bases outside gene matches: 12. Germline-derived CDR1 and CDR2 are SGHNT and YYREEE (reference sequence). The CDR3 is made up of 17 amino acids. The CDR3 protein is CASSLTIIGTSVNEQFF. The DNA for the CDR3 is TGTGCCAGCAGCTTGACAATTATAGGGACTAGTGTCAATGAGCAGTTCTTC.

This clonotype was seen many times. This chain connects TRBV10-3 to TRBJ2-5; possibly TRBD1 for D (5 bases). The CDR3 spans 11 residues. Trimming took off 11 bases at V and 1 base at J, with 8 bases between the two ends. CDR1 is ENHRY, CDR2 SYGVKD, per germline. In nucleotides, the CDR3 is TGTGCCGCAGGGCCCCAAGAGACCCAGTACTTC. Translation gives CAAGPQETQYF.

V usage is TRBV13 and J usage is TRBJ2-7, with 7 bases that match TRBD1. Per the germline V gene, CDR1 is PRHDT and CDR2 is FYEKMQ (reference sequence). After removal of 0 bases from V and 6 bases from J, the junction contained 11 bases not matched to a gene. This CDR3 region has 16 residues. The CDR3 here is CASSLGLGTANREQYF. The CDR3 DNA sequence: TGTGCCAGCAGCTTAGGCCTCGGGACAGCTAACCGCGAGCAGTACTTC.

The rearrangement uses TRBV2 and TRBJ2-1, with 14 bases matching TRBD2. The CDR3 length is 15 residues. In germline, CDR1 is SNHLY, CDR2 FYNNEI. V shed 7 bases and J 7 bases; nucleotides not matched to a gene: 6. Written as DNA, the CDR3 is TGTGCCAGCACCGAGGGACTAGCGGGAGCGAATGAGCAGTTCTTC. It specifies CASTEGLAGANEQFF.

As DNA, the CDR3 is TGTGCCAGCAGCCGCGACAGTTTCTATGGCTACACCTTC. It is translated as CASSRDSFYGYTF. The J gene is TRBJ1-2, the V gene TRBV28; D may be TRBD1 (5 bases). CDR3 length equals 13 residues. Germline loops: CDR1 MDHEN, CDR2 SYDVKM. The V end lost 6 bases, the J end lost 4 bases, and 12 bases lay between the germline ends.

The chain links TRBV5-5 to TRBJ2-1; no reliable D call. Germline CDR1 is SGHKS and CDR2 is YYEKEE (reference sequence). There are 16 residues in the CDR3. Trimming shortened V by 3 bases and J by 7 bases, and 20 bases separated the two germline ends. DNA of the CDR3: TGTGCCAGCAGCTCCCCGGTAGCCATGGTTGGTAATGAGCAGTTCTTC. Translated, it gives CASSSPVAMVGNEQFF.

V is TRBV29-1 and J is TRBJ2-7, with TRBD1 identical over 10 bases. The CDR3 has 13 residues. The germline V gene has CDR1 SQVTM and CDR2 ANQGSEA. The junction had 5 bases not matched to a gene; V was cut back by 6 bases and J by 3 bases. The CDR3 DNA reads TGCAGCGTCCCGGGACAGGGGATCTACGAGCAGTACTTC. This gives the protein CSVPGQGIYEQYF.

The genes are TRBV7-2 and TRBJ2-7, with 7 bases that match TRBD1. This CDR3 has 14 residues. CDR1 and CDR2 from the germline V gene are SGHTA and FQGNSA. The trim removed 5 bases at V and 3 bases at J, leaving 7 bases unmatched. DNA for the CDR3: TGTGCCAGCAGCCACTCAGGGACAGTCTACGAGCAGTACTTC. Protein: CASSHSGTVYEQYF.

V usage is TRBV10-3 and J usage is TRBJ2-7; the match to TRBD1 covers 10 bases. The length of the CDR3 is 15 residues. CDR1 and CDR2 (germline): ENHRY, SYGVKD. V lost 2 bases to trimming and J lost 6 bases; unmatched junction nucleotides: 7. CDR3 residues: CAISERTGGVGEQYF. CDR3 nucleotide sequence: TGTGCCATCAGTGAGCGGACAGGGGGGGTCGGCGAGCAGTACTTC.

The sample holds many counts of this clonotype. The CDR3 is CASSQVPGPNNEQFF. CDR3 in DNA: TGCGCCAGCAGCCAAGTTCCGGGGCCCAACAATGAGCAGTTCTTC. V and J are TRBV4-3 and TRBJ2-1, with D perhaps assigned TRBD1 or TRBD2 (5 bases each). Germline-derived CDR1 and CDR2 are LGHNA and YSLEER. Trimming removed 1 base at V and 5 bases at J, with 12 bases between. The CDR3 consists of 15 residues.

There are a few counts of this clonotype. V and J are TRBV25-1 and TRBJ1-4, with unresolved D. Germline values: CDR1 MGHDK, CDR2 SYGVNS. The V gene lost 3 bases and the J gene lost 4 bases, with 12 bases spanning the gap. The CDR3 loop spans 15 amino acids. In DNA form, the CDR3 reads TGTGCCAGCAGTGACCCGCGGACTAGTAATGAAAAACTGTTTTTT. Amino acid sequence: CASSDPRTSNEKLFF.

Ten or more counts support this clonotype. The gene calls are TRBV6-2 or TRBV6-3 and TRBJ2-2; 13 nucleotides agree with TRBD2. CDR1 is MNHEY, CDR2 SVGEGT, per germline. This CDR3 has 21 amino acids. V dropped 4 bases and J dropped 7; count of bases not matched to a gene: 21. The chain's CDR3 is CASSSPNPTSGRRNFGGELFF. For the CDR3, the DNA is TGTGCCAGCAGTTCCCCGAATCCGACTAGCGGGAGGAGAAATTTTGGCGGGGAGCTGTTTTTT.

This clonotype has only a few counts. The genes are TRBV19 and TRBJ2-4; tentative D call: TRBD1 (6 bases). Trimming stripped 6 bases from V and 13 bases from J, with 16 bases between. The germline CDR1 and CDR2 sequences are LNHDA and SQIVND (reference sequence). The CDR3 extends over 12 amino acids. The CDR3 DNA follows: TGTGCCAGTAGCATCCAGGGGCGAGTGCAGTACTTC. Translating it yields CASSIQGRVQYF.

The CDR3 bases are TGTGCCAGCAGTTCTCCCGGGACCAGGGGCTCCTACGAGCAGTACTTC. It yields the protein CASSSPGTRGSYEQYF. The V call is TRBV2, the J call TRBJ2-7; the D gene is possibly TRBD1 (6 bases). The CDR3 is made up of 16 amino acids. V lost 5 bases to trimming and J lost 0 bases, with 17 bases between them. Germline V CDR1 and CDR2: SNHLY, FYNNEI.

This chain links TRBV29-1 with TRBJ2-2; TRBD2 agrees at 12 bases. The CDR3 totals 15 residues. The germline V gene encodes CDR1 SQVTM and CDR2 ANQGSEA. With 4 bases clipped from V and 6 bases from J, the junction kept 6 bases outside the gene matches. CDR3 sequence: CSVVLASGGAGELFF. CDR3 bases: TGCAGCGTTGTTTTGGCTAGCGGGGGGGCCGGGGAGCTGTTTTTT.

The chain couples TRBV27 to TRBJ2-1; TRBD2 matches 11 bases. This CDR3 has 20 residues. Germline values: CDR1 MNHEY, CDR2 SMNVEV (reference sequence). The trim removed 0 bases at V and 1 base at J, leaving 11 bases unmatched. The CDR3, as DNA: TGTGCCAGCAGTTTATCGTCCCTCCCCATAGCGGGAGGGTCCTACAATGAGCAGTTCTTC. This encodes CASSLSSLPIAGGSYNEQFF.

This clonotype was seen a handful of times. This chain links TRBV20-1 with TRBJ2-3; TRBD1 matches at 7 bases. The CDR3 extends over 15 amino acids. J was trimmed by 5 bases and V by 0 bases; bases with no gene match: 8. Germline V lookup: CDR1 DFQATT, CDR2 SNEGSKA (reference sequence). The chain's CDR3 is CSARDRGIGGDTQYF. The CDR3, as DNA: TGCAGTGCTAGAGACAGGGGGATTGGAGGAGATACGCAGTATTTT.